These 5 T cell receptor beta chains share one sample of origin, sequenced in a study of memory CD4+ T cells and cytomegalovirus serostatus. The sort gate was single viable CD3+CD4+CD8-CD45RO+ cells for memory CD4+ T cells. Generated by immunoSEQ multiplex PCR, the TCRdb table keeps only in-frame clones and is missing some. Here the sample spans about 56,000 clones, about 70% being singletons. Sequencing used memory CD4+ T cells from blood. Every receptor here comes from an adult in good health and CMV-seropositive.

The genes are TRBV19 and TRBJ2-3, with D possibly being TRBD2 (5 bases). CDR1 and CDR2 from the germline V gene are LNHDA and SQIVND (reference sequence). V shed 7 bases and J shed 6 bases, with 8 bases lying between them. The CDR3 totals 11 residues. The CDR3 DNA is TGTGCCAGTACGGGAAGGGATACGCAGTATTTT. Its translation is CASTGRDTQYF.

V gene TRBV5-1 combines with J gene TRBJ2-5; D remains ambiguous. Germline CDR1 reads SGHRS; CDR2 reads YFSETQ. The CDR3 consists of 14 residues. The V end lost 0 bases, the J end lost 2 bases, and 8 bases lay between the germline ends. CDR3 nucleotides: TGCGCCAGCAGCTTGGTCCCTAGACAAGAGACCCAGTACTTC. Its protein product is CASSLVPRQETQYF.

The chain recombines TRBV30 with TRBJ2-5, with 8 bases lining up with TRBD2. This CDR3 is built from 17 residues. The V segment lost 1 base and the J segment 1 base; nucleotides outside the gene matches: 11. From germline, CDR1 is GTSNPN and CDR2 SVGIG (reference sequence). CDR3 DNA: TGTGCCTGGAGTGCTCCCCCCCTAGCGGGTTCCCAAGAGACCCAGTACTTC. This encodes CAWSAPPLAGSQETQYF.

In its sample, this clone was seen a few times. This chain links TRBV11-2 with TRBJ1-3; no clear D. This CDR3 has 16 amino acids. V was pared by 5 bases and J by 0 bases, with 14 bases between. The germline V gene has CDR1 SGHAT and CDR2 FQNNGV. CDR3 nucleotides: TGTGCCAGCAGCAGAATCACACTGACCTCTGGAAACACCATATATTTT. Translated, it gives CASSRITLTSGNTIYF.

The gene calls are TRBV5-6 and TRBJ1-1; D unclear. The germline V gene has CDR1 SGHDT and CDR2 YYEEEE. V was shortened by 1 base and J by 4 bases, with 14 bases between the two germline ends. CDR3 length: 15 residues. The CDR3 DNA is TGTGCCAGCAGCTTGCTGGGTCAGGTCATCACTGAAGCTTTCTTT. Its protein product is CASSLLGQVITEAFF.